Here is one TCR beta chain with its context. The sample is drawn from a study of blood T cell repertoires in COVID-19. Study as a whole: Acute and convalescent COVID-19 specimens originated in the United States, Italy and Spain. PBMCs, B-cell-depleted T cells, or T cells were the source of the cDNA or gDNA that made up the material.

Authors' processing steps: Amplification of reference gene primers provided the estimated nucleated cell counts. Repertoires were generated with immunoSEQ multiplex PCR, while TCRdb's copy carries only in-frame clones and drops some. V and J calls and clone size are copied from that table; D and trimming were computed from the DNA. The repertoire holds 14,000 or so clones, with approximately 83% as singletons. CDR3 length equals 15 residues. Germline V gene data show CDR1 as SGHRS and CDR2 as YFSETQ. Trimming cost V 4 bases and J 0 bases; bases outside gene matches: 4. Sequencing used peripheral blood. The source of this sequence is a human donor in a cohort sampled during active COVID-19. The V gene is TRBV5-1, the J gene TRBJ2-1; 7 nucleotides agree with TRBD1. In DNA form, the CDR3 reads TGCGCCAGCAGCCTACAGGGGCCCTCCTACAATGAGCAGTTCTTC. Translation gives CASSLQGPSYNEQFF.